This T cell receptor beta chain is from a study of blood T cell repertoires in COVID-19. The wider study: Italy, Spain and the United States were the sources of the convalescent and acute COVID-19 samples.

Per the authors' pipeline: Reference gene primer amplification in the assay estimated nucleated cell counts. The table came from immunoSEQ multiplex PCR; TCRdb's copy has only in-frame clones and leaves some out. D and trimming come from the DNA, and the V and J calls and clone size come from that table. This table has roughly 100,000 clones, approximately 88% appearing once. This TCR was sampled from a man older than 75 with acute or convalescent COVID-19. Sequencing was carried out using peripheral blood.

The CDR3 spells CASAWGGRALLEAFF. DNA of the CDR3: TGTGCCAGCGCGTGGGGCGGCAGGGCCCTTCTTGAAGCTTTCTTT. J is TRBJ1-1 and V is TRBV3-1 (or the pseudogene TRBV3-2), with D possibly matching TRBD1 (5 bases). V was pared by 8 bases and J by 7 bases, with 23 bases between. The CDR3 sequence is 15 residues long. Germline loops: CDR1 LGHDT, CDR2 YNNKEL (reference sequence).